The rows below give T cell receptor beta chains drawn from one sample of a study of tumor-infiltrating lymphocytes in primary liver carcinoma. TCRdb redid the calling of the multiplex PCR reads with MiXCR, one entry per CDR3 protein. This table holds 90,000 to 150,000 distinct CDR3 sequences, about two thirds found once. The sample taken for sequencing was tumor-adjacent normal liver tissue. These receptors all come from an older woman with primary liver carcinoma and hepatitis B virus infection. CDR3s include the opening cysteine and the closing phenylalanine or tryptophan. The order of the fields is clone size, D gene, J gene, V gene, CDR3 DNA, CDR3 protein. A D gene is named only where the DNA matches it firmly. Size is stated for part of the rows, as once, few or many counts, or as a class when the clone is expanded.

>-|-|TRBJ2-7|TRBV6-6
TGTGCCAGCAGTTACTCGGAGGGTGTTAGCGAGCAGTGCTTC
CASSYSEGVSEQCF
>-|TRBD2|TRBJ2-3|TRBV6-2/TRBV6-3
TGTGCCAGCCAAGCGGGAGAAGCCACAGATATGCAGTATTTT
CASQAGEATDMQYF
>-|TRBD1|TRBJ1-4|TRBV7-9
TGTGCCAGTTGCTTAAGCGCAGGGGGAGCTAATGAAAAACTGTTTTTT
CASCLSAGGANEKLFF
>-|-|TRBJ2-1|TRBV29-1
TGCAGCGTTGACCTGGAAGGTAGGGGAAAAGAGCAGTCCTTC
CSVDLEGRGKEQSF
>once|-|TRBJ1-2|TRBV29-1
TGCAGCGTTGATCGGGGGGTAGTGGGGGCCGGCAGCTACACCTTC
CSVDRGVVGAGSYTF
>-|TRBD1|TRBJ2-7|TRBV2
TGTGCCAGCAGCTGGACAGGGGGAACCTACGAACAGTACTTC
CASSWTGGTYEQYF
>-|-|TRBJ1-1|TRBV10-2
TGCGCCAGCAGAGGACGGGGGAGTGTCGGGGCCTTCTTT
CASRGRGSVGAFF
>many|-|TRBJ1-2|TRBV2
TGTGCCAGCACCCCTACGGGCGGCTACACCTTC
CASTPTGGYTF
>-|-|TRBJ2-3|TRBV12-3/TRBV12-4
TGTGCCAGCAGCCGGACCAGGGAGACAGATACGCAGTATTTT
CASSRTRETDTQYF
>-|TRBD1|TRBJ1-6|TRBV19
TGTGCCAGTAGTCCGGTTGACAGGGGGTACAATTCACCCCTCCACTTT
CASSPVDRGYNSPLHF
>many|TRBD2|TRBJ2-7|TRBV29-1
TGCAGCGTTGGGGGACTAGCGGGAACCTACGAGCAGTACTTC
CSVGGLAGTYEQYF
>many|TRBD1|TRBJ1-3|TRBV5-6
TGTGCCAGCAGCTTGCGACAGGGAGGAAACACCATATATTTT
CASSLRQGGNTIYF
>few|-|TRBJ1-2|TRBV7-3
TGTGCCAGCAGCTCCGGTTATGGCTACACCTTC
CASSSGYGYTF
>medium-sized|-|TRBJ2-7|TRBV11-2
TGTGCCAGCAGCACAACTAGAAGCGAGCAGTACTTC
CASSTTRSEQYF
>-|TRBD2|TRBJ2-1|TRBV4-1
TGCGCCAGCAGCCAGACCGGGACGGGTTGGACTAGCGGGAGGAGGGGTGAGCAGTTCTTC
CASSQTGTGWTSGRRGEQFF
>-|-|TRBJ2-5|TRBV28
TGTGCCAGCAGTTTAATGAGGGAGACCCAGTACTTC
CASSLMRETQYF
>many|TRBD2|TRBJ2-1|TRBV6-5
TGTGCCAGCACCACACGCCTAGCGGGAGGCCATGAGCAGTTCTTC
CASTTRLAGGHEQFF
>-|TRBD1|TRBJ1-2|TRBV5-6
TGTGCCAGCAGCCAACACAGAGGACAGGGGGCCTCAGACTATGGCTACACCTTC
CASSQHRGQGASDYGYTF
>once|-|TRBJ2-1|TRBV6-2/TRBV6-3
TGTGCCAGCAGTTGGGACGATCGGGGTGCCTACAATGAGCAGTTCTTC
CASSWDDRGAYNEQFF
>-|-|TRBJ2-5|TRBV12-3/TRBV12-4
TGTGCCAGCAGTCCCCTGACGGGCAGGGGGACCCAGTACTTC
CASSPLTGRGTQYF
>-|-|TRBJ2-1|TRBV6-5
TGTGCCAGCAGTTCCCTGAAGCAGGGGTGTGAGCAGTTCTTC
CASSSLKQGCEQFF
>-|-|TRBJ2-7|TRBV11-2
TGTGCCAGAGGCACTTATTACGAGCAGTACTTC
CARGTYYEQYF
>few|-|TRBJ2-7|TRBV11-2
TGTGCCAGCAGCCAATATTCGGGAGGGGGCTATGAGCAGTACTTC
CASSQYSGGGYEQYF